The 13 T cell receptor beta chains below all came from one sample that was sequenced in a study of cytomegalovirus exposure and HLA in healthy donors. Vbeta (60) and Jbeta (13) primers were used in the PCR. Method: immunoSEQ multiplex PCR; TCRdb's copy keeps in-frame clones and lacks some. The table records approximately 170,000 clones, roughly 80% of them present only once. Sequencing input: PBMCs. The receptors come from a male donor in good health and CMV-seronegative.

Here the CDR3 DNA reads TGTGCCAGCAGCGTAGGTAGCGGAGCGGACAAAGAGACCCAGTACTTC. It is translated as CASSVGSGADKETQYF. The V call is TRBV9, the J call TRBJ2-5, with D maybe TRBD2 (6 bases). V was clipped by 0 bases and J by 3 bases, with 15 bases between them. The germline CDR1 and CDR2 sequences are SGDLS and YYNGEE. The CDR3 is made up of 16 amino acids.

This clone came up a few times. V and J are TRBV6-5 and TRBJ1-2; TRBD1 matches 9 bases. With V trimmed by 5 bases and J by 4 bases, 2 bases remained unmatched. In germline, CDR1 is MNHEY, CDR2 SVGAGI. The CDR3 consists of 13 residues. The CDR3 coding sequence is TGTGCCAGCAGTAAGGACAGGGGCTATGGCTACACCTTC. Its translation: CASSKDRGYGYTF.

The V call is TRBV6-1, the J call TRBJ1-1, with 7 bases fitting TRBD1. V shed 5 bases and J 11 bases; nucleotides not matched to a gene: 5. There are 11 residues in the CDR3. Germline assignment: CDR1 MNHNS and CDR2 SASEGT. CDR3 protein: CASSNRGEAFF. DNA of the CDR3: TGTGCCAGCAGTAACAGGGGTGAGGCTTTCTTT.

This chain joins TRBV25-1 and TRBJ1-3; perhaps TRBD1 as D (6 bases). The CDR3 length is 16 residues. Between the trimmed V and J ends, which lost 3 bases and 5 bases, there was a span of 17 bases. The V gene's germline CDR1 is MGHDK and CDR2 SYGVNS. CDR3 region: CASSDPGGAERNTIYF. For the CDR3, the DNA is TGTGCCAGCAGTGACCCCGGGGGGGCAGAAAGAAACACCATATATTTT.

This clone has only a few counts. This rearrangement joins TRBV28 to TRBJ2-6, with D possibly being TRBD1 (6 bases). The CDR3 runs to 16 residues. V shed 10 bases and J shed 0 bases, with 16 bases lying between them. CDR1 and CDR2 (germline): MDHEN, SYDVKM. The CDR3: CATTGYPNSGANVLTF. DNA for the CDR3: TGTGCCACCACAGGGTACCCTAACTCTGGGGCCAACGTCCTGACTTTC.

On this clone: This sample includes further DNA sequences coding for the same CDR3. The chain uses TRBV5-1 and TRBJ2-3; 12 nucleotides align to TRBD2. Germline trimming cut 2 bases from V and 0 bases from J; bases unmatched to any gene: 7. This CDR3 comprises 18 residues. Germline assignment: CDR1 SGHRS and CDR2 YFSETQ. CDR3 protein: CASSFRLAGETSTDTQYF. The CDR3 nucleotides read TGCGCCAGCAGCTTCCGACTAGCGGGGGAAACTAGCACAGATACGCAGTATTTT.

This clone was found once. This chain uses TRBV5-8 with TRBJ1-5; 8 bases line up with TRBD1. Trimming at V came to 0 bases and at J to 14 bases, leaving 7 bases not matched to a gene. CDR3 size: 13 residues. The germline V gene encodes CDR1 SGHTS and CDR2 YDEGEE. In DNA, the CDR3 is TGTGCCAGCAGCTTGGACAGGGGGGGAGCGAAGCATTTT. Protein product: CASSLDRGGAKHF.

This clone was detected a few times. V and J are TRBV7-6 and TRBJ1-1; D call uncertain. Germline lookup yields CDR1 SGHVS and CDR2 FNYEAQ. The CDR3 runs 13 residues. V shed 5 bases and J shed 3 bases, with 10 bases lying between them. The CDR3 loop reads CASSPRTYTEAFF. The CDR3 nucleotides are TGTGCCAGCAGCCCAAGGACTTACACTGAAGCTTTCTTT.

The CDR3 sequence: CASSYSRTGVIYGYTF. The CDR3 DNA reads as TGTGCCAGCAGTTACTCCAGGACAGGGGTTATTTATGGCTACACCTTC. The chain recombines TRBV6-5 with TRBJ1-2; 9 bases fit TRBD1. In germline, CDR1 is MNHEY, CDR2 SVGAGI. CDR3 length: 16 amino acids. J was trimmed by 5 bases and V by 0 bases; bases with no gene match: 7.

This clone has a single count. This chain connects TRBV5-6 to TRBJ2-7; D ambiguous. Trimming stripped 7 bases from V and 5 bases from J, with 16 bases between. This CDR3 has 13 amino acids. The germline CDR1 and CDR2 sequences are SGHDT and YYEEEE. CDR3 bases: TGTGCCAGCGCGAGGCGCTTCTCGAACGAGCAGTACTTC. This gives the protein CASARRFSNEQYF.

This chain links TRBV19 with TRBJ2-7; 7 bases map to TRBD2. After removal of 5 bases from V and 7 bases from J, the junction contained 11 bases not matched to a gene. The CDR3 spans 14 residues. Germline-derived CDR1 and CDR2 are LNHDA and SQIVND (reference sequence). CDR3: CASSLQSGVGEQYF. The CDR3 region has the DNA TGTGCCAGTAGTCTGCAGAGCGGGGTTGGGGAGCAGTACTTC. The full variable domain, in which reference TRBV19 and TRBJ2-7 provide the parts outside the CDR3, is DGGITQSPKYLFRKEGQNVTLSCEQNLNHDAMYWYRQDPGQGLRLIYYSQIVNDFQKGDIAEGYSVSREKKESFPLTVTSAQKNPTAFYLCASSLQSGVGEQYFGPGTRLTVT.

The chain uses TRBV1 and TRBJ2-2; the listed D gene, TRBD2, was not tested against the DNA. TRBV1 is termed a pseudogene. The CDR3 covers 19 residues. The CDR3 DNA follows: TGCACCAGCAGCCAAAAGGGGGAGCGGGGGGCTCTAAACACCGGGGAGCTGTTTTTT. It yields the protein CTSSQKGERGALNTGELFF.

The chain combines TRBV4-2 with TRBJ2-1, with a tentative D call TRBD2 (6 bases). Trimming pared 0 bases from V and 4 bases from J, leaving 22 bases between. Germline V lookup: CDR1 LGHNA, CDR2 YNFKEQ. The length of the CDR3 is 19 residues. CDR3 coding DNA: TGTGCCAGCAGCCAAGATATAGGCGGGAATAAACAAGCATACAATGAGCAGTTCTTC. This sequence encodes CASSQDIGGNKQAYNEQFF.